This T cell receptor (beta chain) was recovered during a study of cytomegalovirus exposure and HLA in healthy donors. V was pared by 5 bases and J by 8 bases, with 19 bases between. This CDR3 has 15 residues. Germline CDR1 and CDR2: SGHTA and FQGTGA. With 60 Vbeta and 13 Jbeta primers, the PCR was carried out. Assay used: immunoSEQ multiplex PCR; TCRdb lists only in-frame clones, some missing. The sample gives about 180,000 clones, 65% to 80% of which show up once; 3% to 3.5% is in the top ten. Study-wide results and limits: Prior analysis indicated that the majority of TCR beta V segments exhibited productivity approximately 87% or approximately 30% of the time. The authors enumerated over 150 TCR beta chains as linked to cytomegalovirus.

Points on this clone: Antigen unknown.

Sequencing was carried out using PBMCs. The TCR sequence derives from a woman aged 45-65 years in good health and CMV-seropositive. The chain recombines TRBV7-3 with TRBJ2-1; a weak D match, TRBD2 (6 bases). The DNA of the CDR3 is TGTGCCAGCAGCCGAGATCGAGGAGGGAATCATGAGCAGTTCTTC. This codes for CASSRDRGGNHEQFF.